Described below is a single T cell receptor beta chain sequence and its context. Its antigen has not been determined. No clone much larger than this one lies a single base away; base qualities are absent. This CDR3 is also generated by other DNA sequences in the sample. The donors were healthy, HIV-negative adults with no recently reported acute infections or vaccinations. Every donor was a Caucasian adult residing in Nashville, Tennessee, USA. CD4+ T cells were enriched by magnetic negative selection; naive cells were then positively selected on CD45RA, and the negative fraction formed the memory subset. Blood was collected by leukapheresis, and PBMCs were isolated by Ficoll-Histopaque density gradient centrifugation and then cryopreserved in liquid nitrogen vapor phase. Analytical flow cytometry was used to check the purity and quantity of each magnetically sorted T cell population. Genomic DNA was isolated from each sorted fraction and quantified by UV absorbance on a Nanodrop 2000c.

The germline V gene (reference sequence) specifies MNHEY as CDR1 and SMNVEV as CDR2. From cysteine to phenylalanine, the CDR3 is 13 amino acids long. The DNA shown is the 39-base CDR3, in frame from base 1. V was cut back by 3 bases and J by 3 bases, leaving a gap of 5 bases between them. The data derive from a study of shared clonotypes between healthy human individuals (dated by TCRdb to 2020 to 2022). At the level of the whole study: The cohort comprised a couple of women and a few men aged 18 to 49 years. To estimate repertoire size and how much clonotype sharing occurs between individuals, the study deeply sequenced the blood TCR repertoires of several healthy adults. Different laboratories and diverse techniques were used to prepare libraries and sequence TCR repertoires, to increase sequencing depth and limit assay-specific biases. Each donor's leukapheresis produced roughly between roughly 0.85 and 10 billion PBMCs. For each donor, CD4 naive and CD4 memory were each run on three plates, CD8 naive on two plates, and CD8 memory on one plate. General findings and caveats noted by the study authors: Sampling was limited to blood, and TCR repertoires in tissue likely differ from TCR repertoires in blood. When a handful of donors were compared, the shared fraction of clonotypes was about 5% for naive CD4, roughly 3.4% for naive CD8, 2% to 2.5% for memory CD4, and 0.35% to 0.4% for memory CD8. Naive subsets generally had larger estimated clonotype richness than memory subsets did. Rarefaction of sorted-subset datasets indicated incomplete sequencing despite the large sequencing depth. Pairwise subsampling led to the expectation that sequencing depth would affect the degree of clonotype sharing among donors. Because the study included only a small number of donors, the genetic and exposure-history diversity represented was limited. Clonotypes shared by all four sorted-subset donors showed higher generation probabilities than non-shared clonotypes.

TCR CDR3 regions were amplified from genomic DNA by multiplex PCR using the deep immunoSEQ assay. Extracted genomic DNA from each cell subset was distributed evenly across all wells of several immunoSEQ 96-well plates, and each plate was treated as a replicate. For sorted subsets, each replicate PCR was loaded with roughly 0.2 ug genomic DNA, equivalent to 30,000 or so T cell genomes. Purified libraries were measured with a Qubit 3.0 fluorometer, size-checked on a Bioanalyzer 2100, and measured again with the KAPA Library Quantification kit. Every immunoSEQ 96-well plate was sequenced on a dedicated single-read 150-cycle Illumina NextSeq 550 flow cell. The authors processed their data as follows. Because the immunoSEQ output held only junctional sequences and lacked quality scores, the filtering could not match the filtering applied to full-length reads. Sequences were annotated with PyIR, a Python wrapper for IgBLAST v1.9, using IMGT germline references to assign V/J genes and CDR3. Reads were removed for weak V/J assignments (E-value above 1e-6), missing CDR3, stop codons, out-of-frame junctions, or ambiguous translated residues. V3J clonotypes were defined as sequences sharing the same inferred V gene, J gene, and CDR3 amino acid sequence. Percentage overlap between repertoires was calculated by dividing the number of shared unique clonotypes by the size of the smaller repertoire. Repertoire richness was assessed with RTK rarefaction, the Chao1 estimator, and Recon v2.1 estimates of unobserved clonotypes. Generation probabilities were computed with OLGA for all TCRbeta clonotypes obtained by the gDNA method from four donors. TCRdb carries this immuneACCESS record with in-frame sequences only. Its versions omit some clonotypes, under half of them owing to an unresolved V gene in the studies checked, with the rest unexplained. D and trimming come from the DNA, and the V and J calls and clone size come from that table. The sample has around 1.1 million clones on record, about 72% of them singletons. Of the sample, 0.89% is held by the ten largest clones.

The sequence was obtained from a man between 18 and 35 years old in good health. Some clones in this sample may be carry-over from other donors' samples. Recombination linked TRBV27 to TRBJ2-2; no D gene can be assigned with confidence. The specimen was memory CD4+ T cells from PBMCs. Read against the paper, the sample's cell subset or site label means: CD45RA-negative fraction. The sequence in DNA is TGTGCCAGCAGTTTTTTGGACACCGGGGAGCTGTTTTTT. This translates into CASSFLDTGELFF.